The 13 T cell receptor beta chains below were found in one sample sequenced in a study of control samples from healthy donors and cancer patients. Some clones are missing from TCRdb's copy, which holds only in-frame ones; the method was immunoSEQ multiplex PCR. The table records approximately 130,000 clones, around 86% of them present only once. Sequences were obtained from blood. These receptors all stem from a man aged 35 to 55 in good health.

This chain uses TRBV7-2 with TRBJ2-3; D gene unclear. This CDR3 is built from 16 residues. Trimming removed 1 base from V and 5 bases from J, with 16 bases in between. Germline V lookup: CDR1 SGHTA, CDR2 FQGNSA. CDR3 residues: CASSLGPVNRKDTQYF. The CDR3 DNA is TGTGCCAGCAGCTTAGGTCCTGTGAATAGGAAAGATACGCAGTATTTT. Drawing the rest from reference TRBV7-2 and TRBJ2-3, the complete variable domain is GAGVSQSPSNKVTEKGKDVELRCDPISGHTALYWYRQSLGQGLEFLIYFQGNSAPDKSGLPSDRFSAERTGGSVSTLTIQRTQQEDSAVYLCASSLGPVNRKDTQYFGPGTRLTVL.

V usage is TRBV3-1 (or the pseudogene TRBV3-2) and J usage is TRBJ1-2; D is uncertain. From germline, CDR1 is LGHDT and CDR2 YNNKEL (reference sequence). Between the trimmed V and J ends, which lost 1 base and 8 bases, there was a span of 20 bases. CDR3 length: 16 residues. The CDR3, as DNA: TGTGCCAGCAGCCAAGGAGGTGCAGGTCCTTTCTCGGGCTACACCTTC. Amino acids: CASSQGGAGPFSGYTF.

The chain combines TRBV7-2 with TRBJ2-2, with D perhaps matching TRBD1 (6 bases). Looked up from germline, CDR1 is SGHTA and CDR2 is FQGNSA. Trimming took off 4 bases at V and 5 bases at J, with 20 bases between the two ends. The CDR3 runs to 17 residues. CDR3 bases: TGTGCCAGCAGCTCGGCTAGGGCCCAGGGGTGGACCGGGGAGCTGTTTTTT. It specifies CASSSARAQGWTGELFF. Based on the CDR3 plus reference TRBV7-2 and TRBJ2-2, the full variable domain is GAGVSQSPSNKVTEKGKDVELRCDPISGHTALYWYRQSLGQGLEFLIYFQGNSAPDKSGLPSDRFSAERTGGSVSTLTIQRTQQEDSAVYLCASSSARAQGWTGELFFGEGSRLTVL.

The J gene is TRBJ2-3, the V gene TRBV27; 9 nucleotides match TRBD2. J was trimmed by 2 bases and V by 11 bases; bases with no gene match: 11. Germline assignment: CDR1 MNHEY and CDR2 SMNVEV (reference sequence). The CDR3 length is 15 residues. In DNA form, the CDR3 reads TGTGCCTCCAGGGAAAGCGGGGGGTCCACAGATACGCAGTATTTT. It encodes CASRESGGSTDTQYF.

About this clone itself: Distinct nucleotide sequences in the sample also encode this CDR3. J is TRBJ1-1 and V is TRBV5-6; D ambiguous. Germline CDR1 and CDR2: SGHDT and YYEEEE. V was pared by 0 bases and J by 0 bases, with 9 bases between. The CDR3 contains 15 residues. CDR3 DNA sequence: TGTGCCAGCAGCTTGGCAGGCAGAATGAACACTGAAGCTTTCTTT. Translated, it gives CASSLAGRMNTEAFF.

This clone occurred a few times. This rearrangement joins TRBV5-1 to TRBJ2-1, with a possible D match to TRBD2 (6 bases). This CDR3 spans 16 amino acids. Germline V gene data show CDR1 as SGHRS and CDR2 as YFSETQ. The V gene lost 4 bases and the J gene lost 7 bases, with 21 bases spanning the gap. The CDR3 loop reads CASSGVGGGKPNEQFF. CDR3 DNA sequence: TGCGCCAGCAGCGGCGTAGGTGGGGGGAAACCAAATGAGCAGTTCTTC.

This clone occurred a few times. The V call is TRBV7-9, the J call TRBJ2-1; 8 nucleotides match TRBD1. The junction had 8 bases not matched to a gene; V was cut back by 4 bases and J by 3 bases. Germline V lookup: CDR1 SEHNR, CDR2 FQNEAQ (reference sequence). This CDR3 region has 16 residues. Here the CDR3 reads CASSSNGQGYYNEQFF. CDR3 DNA sequence: TGTGCCAGCAGCTCCAACGGACAGGGCTACTACAATGAGCAGTTCTTC. The full variable domain, rest sourced from reference TRBV7-9 and TRBJ2-1, is DTGVSQNPRHKITKRGQNVTFRCDPISEHNRLYWYRQTLGQGPEFLTYFQNEAQLEKSRLLSDRFSAERPKGSFSTLEIQRTEQGDSAMYLCASSSNGQGYYNEQFFGPGTRLTVL.

This rearrangement joins TRBV11-2 to TRBJ1-3; a weak D match, TRBD1 (5 bases). V gave up 5 bases and J gave up 3 bases, with 11 bases separating them. The CDR3 is made up of 14 amino acids. CDR1 is SGHAT and CDR2 is FQNNGV in the germline V gene. CDR3 bases: TGTGCCAGCAGCCCGGGGGTGGGTGGAAACACCATATATTTT. Translating it yields CASSPGVGGNTIYF.

The chain has TRBV2 and TRBJ2-7, with TRBD1 matching over 11 bases. V dropped 7 bases and J dropped 3; count of bases not matched to a gene: 5. The CDR3 extends over 14 amino acids. Per germline, CDR1 SNHLY and CDR2 FYNNEI. CDR3 residues: CASMRTGGGYEQYF. The CDR3 DNA is TGTGCCAGCATGAGGACAGGGGGCGGCTACGAGCAGTACTTC.

This clone appeared a single time. V and J are TRBV21-1 and TRBJ2-4; whether TRBD1, the table's D call, matches the DNA was not checked. TRBV21-1 is shown as a pseudogene. The CDR3 runs 18 residues. The CDR3 region has the DNA TGTGCCAGCAGAAAAAGATTCCGGGACAGCCTCGCCAAAAACATTCAGTACTTC. The encoded protein is CASRKRFRDSLAKNIQYF.

V and J are TRBV19 and TRBJ1-2; no clear D gene. CDR3 length: 13 residues. Germline V CDR1 and CDR2: LNHDA, SQIVND (reference sequence). V was cut by 0 bases and J by 5 bases, with 7 bases left in between. CDR3 protein: CASSIDGLYGYTF. The CDR3 DNA is TGTGCCAGTAGTATAGATGGGTTGTATGGCTACACCTTC.

The chain recombines TRBV13 with TRBJ1-1; 11 bases fit TRBD1. Trimming took 5 bases from V and 8 from J; bases not matched to a gene: 10. The CDR3 spans 15 residues. Per germline, CDR1 PRHDT and CDR2 FYEKMQ (reference sequence). This CDR3 reads CASSQRTGGGKEAFF. CDR3 DNA sequence: TGTGCCAGCAGCCAACGGACAGGGGGCGGAAAGGAAGCTTTCTTT.

The chain recombines TRBV11-2 with TRBJ1-3; TRBD1 might be the D (5 bases). Germline CDR1 is SGHAT and CDR2 is FQNNGV. Trimming left V 1 base short and J 2 bases short, with 12 bases between. CDR3 length equals 16 residues. CDR3 sequence reads: CASSLARDVPGNTIYF. The CDR3 nucleotides read TGTGCCAGCAGCTTAGCCAGGGATGTTCCTGGAAACACCATATATTTT.